Included here is one TCR beta chain sequence, with context. What this receptor recognizes is not known. Nothing much larger sits one base from this clone, and base qualities are not available. These data are taken from a study of CD8 T cells in ankylosing spondylitis (dated by TCRdb to 2016 to 2017). Describing the broader study: T cell receptor beta repertoires were profiled in healthy donors and ankylosing spondylitis patients so that disease-linked TCR variants could be found. The full study cohort was made up of under 30 ankylosing spondylitis patients and about a hundred healthy donors. Samples of peripheral blood were taken, and for ankylosing spondylitis patients, synovial fluid was collected as well. What the study reported, not specific to this receptor: In peripheral blood, the disease-linked clones were found at relatively low frequencies and had a CD8+ phenotype. The disease-linked clones were reported to be significantly enriched in matched synovial fluid samples from ankylosing spondylitis patients. A TCR beta motif of several highly homologous amino acid variants appeared characteristic of blood from ankylosing spondylitis patients. Some motif variants had previously been reported in the synovial fluid and blood of reactive arthritis patients, which suggests shared mechanisms of disease initiation.

CDR1 and CDR2, per the germline V gene (reference sequence), are SEHNR and FQNEAQ. The cysteine opens and the phenylalanine closes a CDR3 of 14 amino acids. Only the CDR3 portion is preserved as DNA: 42 bases, with reading frame beginning at the first base. Cut back by 1 base and 7 bases, the V and J ends lie 11 bases apart. These reads were obtained on an Illumina HiSeq 2500. Quantitative 5'-RACE with molecular barcodes was used to prepare TCR beta libraries. As for the authors' bioinformatics: A new computational method, built on a probabilistic model of VDJ rearrangement, was used to identify disease-linked TCR variants. Using fastp at Q25 and MiXCR, TCRdb reprocessed the public reads and kept productive beta chains. Each entry merges the rows of one CDR3 protein and shows their most common DNA and genes. These V and J calls derive from TCRdb rather than the authors' analysis. The sample table lists under 400,000 distinct CDR3 sequences, 9.5% to 13% of them with a count of one. Roughly 9.2% of the sample comes from the top ten.

The TCR comes from a female donor with ankylosing spondylitis or in good health (not recorded which). The receptor chain draws on TRBV7-9 and TRBJ1-5; the D gene is possibly TRBD1, with 5 bases matching. Specimen: blood, either unsorted or a sorted T cell fraction (not recorded which). Here the CDR3 is given as CASSLGGLEQPQHF. The sequence in DNA is TGTGCCAGCAGCTTAGGGGGCTTGGAGCAGCCCCAGCATTTT.